The 27 T cell receptor beta chains below all came from one sample that was sequenced in a study of T-cell reconstitution after alpha-beta-depleted transplantation in children. Preparing the TCRbeta library involved the use of unique molecular identifiers. A single record per CDR3 protein comes from TCRdb applying MiXCR to the PCR reads. The profile shows a few hundred thousand distinct CDR3 sequences, under 13% of them singletons. The starting material was PBMCs from the stem cell graft donor, obtained from the stem cell graft. These receptors were obtained from a human donor who donated a stem cell graft to a child with acute lymphoblastic leukemia.

This clonotype showed up just a few times. This chain links TRBV5-1 with TRBJ1-2; D gene ambiguous. The length of the CDR3 is 16 residues. CDR1 and CDR2 (germline): SGHRS, YFSETQ. V was trimmed by 2 bases and J by 6 bases, leaving 20 bases between them. For the CDR3, the DNA is TGCGCCAGCAGCTTAGCTCCGGGCTCCGGAGGCGATGGCTACACCTTC. It specifies CASSLAPGSGGDGYTF. The full variable domain, with the rest looked up from reference TRBV5-1 and TRBJ1-2, is KAGVTQTPRYLIKTRGQQVTLSCSPISGHRSVSWYQQTPGQGLQFLFEYFSETQRNKGNFPGRFSGRQFSNSRSEMNVSTLELGDSALYLCASSLAPGSGGDGYTFGSGTRLTVV.

The V call is TRBV4-1, the J call TRBJ2-7; TRBD1 is a possible D gene (5 bases). V was trimmed by 1 base and J by 1 base, leaving 11 bases between them. Germline CDR1 reads MGHRA; CDR2 reads YSYEKL. This CDR3 is built from 15 residues. CDR3 in amino acids: CASSQVKQESYEQYF. As DNA, the CDR3 is TGCGCCAGCAGCCAAGTTAAACAGGAATCCTACGAGCAGTACTTC.

This clonotype was counted at least ten times. The chain links TRBV7-2 to TRBJ2-3, with 9 positions matching TRBD2. V lost 0 bases, J lost 1 base, and 8 bases stayed unmatched. The germline CDR1 and CDR2 sequences are SGHTA and FQGNSA. The CDR3 contains 18 residues. The CDR3 DNA is TGTGCCAGCAGCTTAGCTGCCTTGTGGACTAGCGGCACAGATACGCAGTATTTT. This codes for CASSLAALWTSGTDTQYF.

This sequence joins TRBV3-1 and TRBJ2-1; weak D call: TRBD2 (7 bases). The CDR3 loop spans 16 amino acids. V dropped 1 base and J dropped 7 bases, with 17 bases sitting between them. The V gene's germline CDR1 is LGHDT and CDR2 YNNKEL (reference sequence). The DNA of the CDR3 is TGTGCCAGCAGCCAAGGGGGAGGGGGAGTTTTTAATGAGCAGTTCTTC. Its protein is CASSQGGGGVFNEQFF.

This clonotype was counted a few times. V is TRBV11-1 and J is TRBJ2-5, with D unclear. V lost 5 bases to trimming and J lost 2 bases, with 15 bases between them. Germline-derived CDR1 and CDR2 are SGHAT and FQDESV (reference sequence). The CDR3 extends over 15 amino acids. This CDR3 reads CASSPNPVPQETQYF. CDR3 coding DNA: TGTGCCAGCAGCCCCAACCCTGTGCCACAAGAGACCCAGTACTTC.

The chain links TRBV9 to TRBJ2-7; 8 bases are a match to TRBD1. The V gene end was trimmed by 4 bases and the J gene end by 6 bases; junction bases not matched to a gene: 6. Germline V CDR1 and CDR2: SGDLS, YYNGEE. CDR3 length: 13 amino acids. CDR3 amino acids: CASSLGQGSEQYF. The CDR3, as DNA: TGTGCCAGCAGCCTAGGACAGGGCAGCGAGCAGTACTTC.

The chain recombines TRBV12-3 or TRBV12-4 with TRBJ1-1; D is undetermined. The length of the CDR3 is 16 residues. V was pared by 2 bases and J by 4 bases, with 17 bases between. CDR3 sequence: CASSLRQLPGSTEAFF. As DNA, the CDR3 is TGTGCCAGCAGTTTAAGGCAGCTCCCGGGGAGCACTGAAGCTTTCTTT.

This clonotype was seen ten or more times. The chain joins TRBV7-2 to TRBJ2-2, with 7 positions matching TRBD2. Germline V gives CDR1 SGHTA, CDR2 FQGNSA. This CDR3 spans 16 amino acids. V lost 3 bases and J lost 0; bases outside the gene matches: 4. For the CDR3, the DNA is TGTGCCAGCAGCTTCGTCGGGAGGACGAACACCGGGGAGCTGTTTTTT. As protein: CASSFVGRTNTGELFF.

The chain couples TRBV2 to TRBJ2-3; TRBD2 agrees at 9 bases. V lost 5 bases to trimming and J lost 0 bases; unmatched junction nucleotides: 9. The CDR3 sequence is 17 residues long. Germline assignment: CDR1 SNHLY and CDR2 FYNNEI. This chain's CDR3 is CASSKPGLALSTDTQYF. The CDR3 DNA sequence: TGTGCCAGCAGTAAACCGGGACTAGCCCTAAGCACAGATACGCAGTATTTT. Complete variable domain (other parts from reference TRBV2 and TRBJ2-3): EPEVTQTPSHQVTQMGQEVILRCVPISNHLYFYWYRQILGQKVEFLVSFYNNEISEKSEIFDDQFSVERPDGSNFTLKIRSTKLEDSAMYFCASSKPGLALSTDTQYFGPGTRLTVL.

This clonotype was counted many times. The chain links TRBV25-1 to TRBJ1-2; weak D call: TRBD1 (5 bases). CDR1 and CDR2 from the germline V gene are MGHDK and SYGVNS. Trimming took off 5 bases at V and 5 bases at J, with 9 bases between the two ends. CDR3 length: 12 residues. CDR3 DNA sequence: TGTGCCAGCAGTAGAGCAGGGTATGGCTACACCTTC. Translated: CASSRAGYGYTF.

The chain has TRBV27 and TRBJ2-7, with D possibly TRBD1 on 5 matching bases. The germline gives CDR1 MNHEY, CDR2 SMNVEV (reference sequence). Trimming shortened V by 6 bases and J by 3 bases, and 12 bases separated the two germline ends. CDR3 length: 13 amino acids. CDR3 sequence: CASSPAGFYEQYF. The DNA of the CDR3 is TGTGCCAGCAGCCCCGCAGGGTTCTACGAGCAGTACTTC.

This rearrangement joins TRBV10-3 to TRBJ2-7; D is possibly TRBD2 (6 bases). The CDR3 loop spans 12 amino acids. Trimming shortened V by 3 bases and J by 6 bases, and 9 bases separated the two germline ends. Looked up from germline, CDR1 is ENHRY and CDR2 is SYGVKD. CDR3 DNA sequence: TGTGCCATCAGTGACGGAGGGCTCGAGCAGTACTTC. Amino acids: CAISDGGLEQYF.

The table lists this clonotype with many counts. The chain combines TRBV29-1 with TRBJ1-4; TRBD1 is a possible D gene (6 bases). Trimming removed 3 bases from V and 7 bases from J, with 12 bases in between. In germline, CDR1 is SQVTM, CDR2 ANQGSEA. The CDR3 contains 13 residues. CDR3 nucleotide sequence: TGCAGCGTTGACTTCTGGGGGGCTGAAAAACTGTTTTTT. It translates to CSVDFWGAEKLFF.

This clonotype was seen a handful of times. V usage is TRBV12-3 or TRBV12-4 and J usage is TRBJ2-7, with no clear D. V was clipped by 0 bases and J by 3 bases, with 12 bases between them. The CDR3 has 15 residues. CDR3 region: CASSLAGSLVYEQYF. The CDR3 region has the DNA TGTGCCAGCAGTTTAGCGGGCTCATTGGTCTACGAGCAGTACTTC.

This clonotype came up many times. This sequence joins TRBV7-9 and TRBJ2-7, with 8 nucleotides matching TRBD1. V was clipped by 6 bases and J by 6 bases; unmatched bases: 4. Germline assignment: CDR1 SEHNR and CDR2 FQNEAQ (reference sequence). The CDR3 runs to 12 residues. CDR3 sequence reads: CASSSTGGEQYF. CDR3 bases: TGTGCCAGCAGTTCTACAGGGGGCGAGCAGTACTTC. The complete variable domain, with remaining parts taken from reference TRBV7-9 and TRBJ2-7, reads DTGVSQNPRHKITKRGQNVTFRCDPISEHNRLYWYRQTLGQGPEFLTYFQNEAQLEKSRLLSDRFSAERPKGSFSTLEIQRTEQGDSAMYLCASSSTGGEQYFGPGTRLTVT.

This clonotype has just a few counts. J is TRBJ2-1 and V is TRBV9; D not resolved. CDR3 size: 15 residues. The V end lost 0 bases, the J end lost 6 bases, and 13 bases lay between the germline ends. CDR1 and CDR2 (germline): SGDLS, YYNGEE. The CDR3 nucleotides are TGTGCCAGCAGCGTAGTGGGCCCCGGGCTCAATGAGCAGTTCTTC. Translated: CASSVVGPGLNEQFF.

Many counts were recorded for this clonotype. The chain links TRBV20-1 to TRBJ2-1; 7 bases align to TRBD2. This CDR3 contains 14 residues. Losses at the gene ends were 3 bases for V and 3 bases for J; bases not matched to a gene: 5. Germline V gene lookup returns CDR1 DFQATT and CDR2 SNEGSKA (reference sequence). CDR3 residues: CSASIGDYYNEQFF. The CDR3 DNA reads as TGCAGTGCTAGTATAGGGGACTACTACAATGAGCAGTTCTTC.

This clonotype was recorded at least ten times. The chain recombines TRBV4-1 with TRBJ1-5; no clear D gene. V gave up 6 bases and J gave up 3 bases, with 9 bases separating them. This CDR3 region has 13 residues. Germline V CDR1 and CDR2: MGHRA, YSYEKL. As DNA, the CDR3 is TGCGCCAGCAGTTTGACCGCCAATCAGCCCCAGCATTTT. It codes for CASSLTANQPQHF.

This clonotype was recorded a few times. The chain couples TRBV7-9 to TRBJ2-7, with 12 bases matching TRBD2. After removal of 5 bases from V and 3 bases from J, the junction contained 8 bases not matched to a gene. The CDR3 has 16 residues. The germline V gene has CDR1 SEHNR and CDR2 FQNEAQ (reference sequence). The CDR3: CASSPRTSGTIYEQYF. DNA of the CDR3: TGTGCCAGCAGCCCGAGGACTAGCGGGACGATCTACGAGCAGTACTTC.

This clonotype was found many times. The chain is built from TRBV9 and TRBJ2-1; D is unclear. From germline, CDR1 is SGDLS and CDR2 YYNGEE. Trimming removed 4 bases at V and 9 bases at J, with 11 bases between. This CDR3 has 12 residues. The CDR3 region has the DNA TGTGCCAGCAGCCCCGGGTGGGGTGAGCAGTTCTTC. Translated: CASSPGWGEQFF. Drawing the rest from reference TRBV9 and TRBJ2-1, the complete variable domain is DSGVTQTPKHLITATGQRVTLRCSPRSGDLSVYWYQQSLDQGLQFLIQYYNGEERAKGNILERFSAQQFPDLHSELNLSSLELGDSALYFCASSPGWGEQFFGPGTRLTVL.

This clonotype was seen ten or more times. This chain connects TRBV4-3 to TRBJ2-1; D remains unclear. Germline loops: CDR1 LGHNA, CDR2 YSLEER. CDR3 size: 14 residues. Deletions cut 1 base from V and 8 bases from J, with 12 bases between. CDR3 sequence reads: CASSQALGVDEQFF. The DNA of the CDR3 is TGCGCCAGCAGCCAAGCACTCGGTGTCGATGAGCAGTTCTTC.

This clonotype has just a few counts. The chain links TRBV5-1 to TRBJ2-7, with TRBD2 matching 9 bases. CDR3 size: 14 residues. The ends lost 2 bases at V and 3 bases at J; junction bases unmatched: 3. CDR1 and CDR2 from the germline V gene are SGHRS and YFSETQ. The CDR3 nucleotides read TGCGCCAGCAGCTTTAGCGGGAGTGTCTACGAGCAGTACTTC. Its translation is CASSFSGSVYEQYF.

This clonotype was seen more than once but under ten times. The rearrangement uses TRBV19 and TRBJ2-7; possibly TRBD1 for D (5 bases). Trimming stripped 1 base from V and 4 bases from J, with 14 bases between. This CDR3 spans 15 amino acids. The germline V gene has CDR1 LNHDA and CDR2 SQIVND (reference sequence). CDR3 sequence: CASSIGGQPGYEQYF. The CDR3 bases are TGTGCCAGTAGTATAGGTGGACAACCTGGTTACGAGCAGTACTTC.

The chain is built from TRBV9 and TRBJ2-3, with TRBD1 matching 7 bases. Germline CDR1 is SGDLS and CDR2 is YYNGEE. Trimming at V came to 4 bases and at J to 0 bases, leaving 5 bases not matched to a gene. The CDR3 has 15 residues. The DNA of the CDR3 is TGTGCCAGCAGCACCCAGGGGGTTAGCACAGATACGCAGTATTTT. It translates to CASSTQGVSTDTQYF.

This chain uses TRBV5-1 with TRBJ2-1; TRBD2 aligns across 7 bases. Germline lookup yields CDR1 SGHRS and CDR2 YFSETQ. This CDR3 contains 17 residues. The ends lost 4 bases at V and 1 base at J; junction bases unmatched: 11. CDR3 sequence reads: CASSPSFREASYNEQFF. The CDR3 coding sequence is TGCGCCAGCAGCCCCTCATTCCGGGAGGCGTCCTACAATGAGCAGTTCTTC. Supplemented by reference TRBV5-1 and TRBJ2-1, the full variable domain reads KAGVTQTPRYLIKTRGQQVTLSCSPISGHRSVSWYQQTPGQGLQFLFEYFSETQRNKGNFPGRFSGRQFSNSRSEMNVSTLELGDSALYLCASSPSFREASYNEQFFGPGTRLTVL.

This clonotype was recorded many times. This sequence joins TRBV5-1 and TRBJ2-5, with 7 bases aligning to TRBD2. This CDR3 contains 15 residues. The germline V gene encodes CDR1 SGHRS and CDR2 YFSETQ. V trimming: 0 bases; J trimming: 1 base; junction bases outside the gene matches: 3. CDR3 sequence reads: CASSLGGSVQETQYF. DNA of the CDR3: TGCGCCAGCAGCTTGGGCGGGAGTGTCCAAGAGACCCAGTACTTC.

The gene calls are TRBV29-1 and TRBJ1-1; D might be TRBD1 (5 bases). Germline-derived CDR1 and CDR2 are SQVTM and ANQGSEA. CDR3 size: 13 residues. V was cut by 7 bases and J by 3 bases, with 15 bases left in between. Here the CDR3 reads CSGSPGGDTEAFF. The CDR3 region has the DNA TGCAGCGGATCCCCCGGAGGGGACACTGAAGCTTTCTTT.